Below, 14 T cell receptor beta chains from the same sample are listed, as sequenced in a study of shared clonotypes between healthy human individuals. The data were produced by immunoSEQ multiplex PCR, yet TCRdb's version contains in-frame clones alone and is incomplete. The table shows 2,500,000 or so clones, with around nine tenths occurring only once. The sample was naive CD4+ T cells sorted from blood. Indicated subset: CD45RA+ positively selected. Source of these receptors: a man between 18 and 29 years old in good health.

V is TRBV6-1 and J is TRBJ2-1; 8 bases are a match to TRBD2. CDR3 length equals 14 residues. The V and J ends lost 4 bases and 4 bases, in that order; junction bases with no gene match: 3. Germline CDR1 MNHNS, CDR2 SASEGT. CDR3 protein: CASSVSGGYNEQFF. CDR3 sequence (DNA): TGTGCCAGCAGTGTCAGCGGGGGTTACAATGAGCAGTTCTTC.

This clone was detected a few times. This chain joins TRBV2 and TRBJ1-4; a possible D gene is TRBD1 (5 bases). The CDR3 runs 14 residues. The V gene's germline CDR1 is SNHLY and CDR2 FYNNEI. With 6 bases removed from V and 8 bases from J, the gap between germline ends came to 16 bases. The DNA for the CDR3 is TGTGCCAGCAGCGTCGACAGATCGGGGGAAAAACTGTTTTTT. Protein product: CASSVDRSGEKLFF.

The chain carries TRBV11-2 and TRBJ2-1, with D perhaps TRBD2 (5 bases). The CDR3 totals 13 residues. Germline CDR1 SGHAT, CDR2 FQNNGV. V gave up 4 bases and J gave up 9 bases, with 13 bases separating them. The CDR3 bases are TGTGCCAGCAGCTCGGCGGCGGGCGGTGAGCAGTTCTTC. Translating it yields CASSSAAGGEQFF.

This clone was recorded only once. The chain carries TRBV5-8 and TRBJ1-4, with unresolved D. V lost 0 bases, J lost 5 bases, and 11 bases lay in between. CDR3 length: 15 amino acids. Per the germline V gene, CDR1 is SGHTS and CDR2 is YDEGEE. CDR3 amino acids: CASSLEGGRNEKLFF. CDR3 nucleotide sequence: TGTGCCAGCAGCTTGGAGGGTGGTAGGAATGAAAAACTGTTTTTT.

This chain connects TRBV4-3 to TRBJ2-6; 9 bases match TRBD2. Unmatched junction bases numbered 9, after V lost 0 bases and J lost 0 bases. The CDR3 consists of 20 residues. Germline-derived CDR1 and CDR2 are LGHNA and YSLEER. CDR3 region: CASSQELTGTSFSGANVLTF. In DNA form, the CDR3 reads TGCGCCAGCAGCCAAGAGCTCACCGGGACTAGCTTCTCTGGGGCCAACGTCCTGACTTTC.

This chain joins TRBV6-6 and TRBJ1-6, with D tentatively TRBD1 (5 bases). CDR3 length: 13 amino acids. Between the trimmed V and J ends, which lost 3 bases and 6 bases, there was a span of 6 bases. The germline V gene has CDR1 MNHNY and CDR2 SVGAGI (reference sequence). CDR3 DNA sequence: TGTGCCAGCAGTTATAGGGGTAATTCACCCCTCCACTTT. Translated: CASSYRGNSPLHF.

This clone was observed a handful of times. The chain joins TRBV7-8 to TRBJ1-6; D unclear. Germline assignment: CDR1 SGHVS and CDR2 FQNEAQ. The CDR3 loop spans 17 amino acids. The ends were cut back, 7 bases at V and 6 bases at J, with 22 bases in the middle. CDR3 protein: CASTFMAVGLFNSPLHF. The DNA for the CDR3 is TGTGCCAGCACCTTCATGGCCGTCGGACTCTTTAATTCACCCCTCCACTTT.

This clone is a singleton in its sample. In nucleotides, the CDR3 is TGTGCCAGCAGCTTACTAGGGGCTAGCGGTTACGAGCAGTACTTC. Its translation is CASSLLGASGYEQYF. V is TRBV7-8 and J is TRBJ2-7; 7 nucleotides match TRBD2. Germline V gene sequence: CDR1 SGHVS, CDR2 FQNEAQ. This CDR3 spans 15 amino acids. Unmatched junction bases numbered 8, after V lost 2 bases and J lost 4 bases.

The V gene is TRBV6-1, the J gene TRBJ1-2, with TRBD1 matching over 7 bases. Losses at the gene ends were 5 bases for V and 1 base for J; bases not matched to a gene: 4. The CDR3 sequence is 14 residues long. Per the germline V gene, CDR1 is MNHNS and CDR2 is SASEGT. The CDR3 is CASSLGQNNYGYTF. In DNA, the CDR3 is TGTGCCAGCAGTCTGGGACAGAATAACTATGGCTACACCTTC.

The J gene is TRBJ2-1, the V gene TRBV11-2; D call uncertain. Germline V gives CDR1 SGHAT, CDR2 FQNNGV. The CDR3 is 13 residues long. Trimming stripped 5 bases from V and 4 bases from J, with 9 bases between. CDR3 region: CASSLPQYNEQFF. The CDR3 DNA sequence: TGTGCCAGCAGCCTCCCCCAGTACAATGAGCAGTTCTTC. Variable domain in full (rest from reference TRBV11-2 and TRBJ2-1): EAGVAQSPRYKIIEKRQSVAFWCNPISGHATLYWYQQILGQGPKLLIQFQNNGVVDDSQLPKDRFSAERLKGVDSTLKIQPAKLEDSAVYLCASSLPQYNEQFFGPGTRLTVL.

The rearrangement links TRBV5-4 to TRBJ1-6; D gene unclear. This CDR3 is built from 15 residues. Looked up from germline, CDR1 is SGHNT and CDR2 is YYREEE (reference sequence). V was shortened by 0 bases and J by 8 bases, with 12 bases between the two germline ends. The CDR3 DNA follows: TGTGCCAGCAGCTTGGATCGGGGAGGATATTCACCCCTCCACTTT. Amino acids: CASSLDRGGYSPLHF.

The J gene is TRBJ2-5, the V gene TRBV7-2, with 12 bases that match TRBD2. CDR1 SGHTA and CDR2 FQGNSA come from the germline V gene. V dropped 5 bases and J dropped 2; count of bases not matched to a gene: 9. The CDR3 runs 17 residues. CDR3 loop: CASSRASSGGGQETQYF. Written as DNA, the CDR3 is TGTGCCAGCAGCAGGGCGTCTAGCGGGGGGGGTCAAGAGACCCAGTACTTC.

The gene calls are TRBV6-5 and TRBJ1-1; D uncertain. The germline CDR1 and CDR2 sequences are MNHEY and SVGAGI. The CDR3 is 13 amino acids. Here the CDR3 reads CVSAFSGNTEAFF. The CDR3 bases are TGTGTCTCGGCGTTCTCCGGAAACACTGAAGCTTTCTTT.

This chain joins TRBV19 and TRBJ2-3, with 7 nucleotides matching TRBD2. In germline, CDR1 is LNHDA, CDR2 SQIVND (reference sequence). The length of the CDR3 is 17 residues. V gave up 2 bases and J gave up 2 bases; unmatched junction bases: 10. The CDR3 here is CASSIWGGSYSTDTQYF. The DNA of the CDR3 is TGTGCCAGTAGTATATGGGGCGGGAGTTACTCCACAGATACGCAGTATTTT.